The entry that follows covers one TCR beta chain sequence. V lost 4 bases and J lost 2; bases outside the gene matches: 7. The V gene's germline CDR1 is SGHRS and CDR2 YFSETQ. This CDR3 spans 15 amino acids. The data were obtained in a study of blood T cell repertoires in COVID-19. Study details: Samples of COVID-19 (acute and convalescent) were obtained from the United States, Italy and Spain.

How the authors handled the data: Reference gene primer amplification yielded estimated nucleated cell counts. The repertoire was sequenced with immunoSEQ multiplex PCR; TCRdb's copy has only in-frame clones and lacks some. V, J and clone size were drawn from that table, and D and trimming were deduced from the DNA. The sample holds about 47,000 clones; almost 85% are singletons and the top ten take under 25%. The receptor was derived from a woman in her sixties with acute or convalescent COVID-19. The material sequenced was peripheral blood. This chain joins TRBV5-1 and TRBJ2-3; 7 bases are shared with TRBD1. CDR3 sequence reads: CASSLWTGDTDTQYF. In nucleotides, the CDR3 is TGCGCCAGCAGCCTATGGACAGGAGACACAGATACGCAGTATTTT. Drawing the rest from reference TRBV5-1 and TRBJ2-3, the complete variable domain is KAGVTQTPRYLIKTRGQQVTLSCSPISGHRSVSWYQQTPGQGLQFLFEYFSETQRNKGNFPGRFSGRQFSNSRSEMNVSTLELGDSALYLCASSLWTGDTDTQYFGPGTRLTVL.